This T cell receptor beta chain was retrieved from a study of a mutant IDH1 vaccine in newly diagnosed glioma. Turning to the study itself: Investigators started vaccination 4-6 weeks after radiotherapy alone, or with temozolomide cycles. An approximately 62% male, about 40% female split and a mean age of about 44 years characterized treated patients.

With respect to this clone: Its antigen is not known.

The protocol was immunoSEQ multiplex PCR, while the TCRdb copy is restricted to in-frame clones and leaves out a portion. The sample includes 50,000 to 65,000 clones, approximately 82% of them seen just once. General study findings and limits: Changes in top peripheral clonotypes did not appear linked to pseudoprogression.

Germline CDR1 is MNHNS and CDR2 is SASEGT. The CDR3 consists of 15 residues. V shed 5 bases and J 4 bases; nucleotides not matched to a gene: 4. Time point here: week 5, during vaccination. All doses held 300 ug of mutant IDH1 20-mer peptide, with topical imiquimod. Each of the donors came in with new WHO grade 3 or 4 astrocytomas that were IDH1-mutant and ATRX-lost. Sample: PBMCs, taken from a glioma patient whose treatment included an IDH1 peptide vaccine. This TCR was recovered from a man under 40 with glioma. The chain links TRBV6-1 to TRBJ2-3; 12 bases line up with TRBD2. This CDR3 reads CASSSWTSGADTQYF. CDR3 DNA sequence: TGTGCCAGCAGTTCCTGGACTAGCGGGGCAGATACGCAGTATTTT.